What follows are 32 T cell receptor beta chains derived from one specimen sequenced in a study of blood T cell repertoires in COVID-19. Sequencing was performed with immunoSEQ multiplex PCR; in TCRdb, only in-frame clones are kept and a portion is missing. The sample lists 250,000 or so clones; 86% were seen once. Sequencing was done on a sample of peripheral blood. These receptors originate from a man aged 60 to 75 with acute or convalescent COVID-19.

This sequence joins TRBV25-1 and TRBJ2-7; the D gene is possibly TRBD2 (6 bases). V was shortened by 4 bases and J by 7 bases, with 14 bases between the two germline ends. Germline CDR1 and CDR2: MGHDK and SYGVNS. The CDR3 consists of 13 residues. This CDR3 reads CASSAGLPKEQYF. The CDR3 DNA is TGTGCCAGCAGTGCGGGACTTCCCAAGGAGCAGTACTTC.

The rearrangement joins TRBV27 to TRBJ2-3; D uncertain. V lost 4 bases and J 6 bases, leaving 11 bases between the germline ends. The germline CDR1 and CDR2 sequences are MNHEY and SMNVEV (reference sequence). This CDR3 has 13 residues. Here the CDR3 reads CASSYGASDTQYF. The CDR3 coding sequence is TGTGCCAGCAGTTATGGAGCTTCGGATACGCAGTATTTT.

This clone was counted a single time. This chain links TRBV2 with TRBJ2-1, with TRBD2 matching over 9 bases. The CDR3 loop spans 17 amino acids. J gave up 2 bases and V 5 bases, and 10 bases lay outside the gene matches. The germline V gene has CDR1 SNHLY and CDR2 FYNNEI. The CDR3 DNA sequence: TGTGCCAGCAGTCGGTCTCCGGGACTAGCACCCTACAATGAGCAGTTCTTC. Protein: CASSRSPGLAPYNEQFF.

This clone appeared a few times. The chain has TRBV6-2 or TRBV6-3 and TRBJ2-7; maybe TRBD1 (6 bases). Trimming removed 0 bases at V and 8 bases at J, with 14 bases between. CDR3 size: 14 residues. Germline-derived CDR1 and CDR2 are MNHEY and SVGEGT. CDR3 coding DNA: TGTGCCAGCAGTTACTCGGACAGCAGGGTCCAGCAGTACTTC. It specifies CASSYSDSRVQQYF.

The chain joins TRBV24-1 to TRBJ2-2; tentatively, D is TRBD2 (7 bases). The germline V gene encodes CDR1 KGHDR and CDR2 SFDVKD. V lost 7 bases and J 3 bases, leaving 14 bases between the germline ends. The CDR3 totals 15 residues. The CDR3 DNA reads TGTGCCACCAGGGGGGGGCAGGGACACACCGGGGAGCTGTTTTTT. It translates to CATRGGQGHTGELFF.

The chain employs TRBV30 and TRBJ1-4; 7 bases map to TRBD1. CDR3 length: 13 amino acids. After removal of 3 bases from V and 8 bases from J, the junction contained 6 bases not matched to a gene. Per the germline V gene, CDR1 is GTSNPN and CDR2 is SVGIG (reference sequence). Here the CDR3 DNA reads TGTGCCTGGAGAAGACAGGGTGTGGAAAAACTGTTTTTT. This encodes CAWRRQGVEKLFF.

The chain joins TRBV13 to TRBJ2-1, with TRBD2 matching 9 bases. This CDR3 comprises 17 residues. The V segment lost 0 bases and the J segment 1 base; nucleotides outside the gene matches: 4. Germline CDR1 is PRHDT and CDR2 is FYEKMQ (reference sequence). The CDR3 DNA reads TGTGCCAGCAGCTTAGGGGTAGCGGGAGCTTCCTACAATGAGCAGTTCTTC. Protein product: CASSLGVAGASYNEQFF.

This chain joins TRBV18 and TRBJ2-2; D is perhaps TRBD2 (6 bases). The CDR3 sequence is 13 residues long. The germline V gene has CDR1 KGHSH and CDR2 LQKENI. V shed 3 bases and J shed 5 bases, with 7 bases lying between them. In DNA, the CDR3 is TGTGCCAGCTCACCGGGGGGAACCGGGGAGCTGTTTTTT. This sequence encodes CASSPGGTGELFF.

The rearrangement joins TRBV11-2 to TRBJ2-7; TRBD2 matches 13 bases. From germline, CDR1 is SGHAT and CDR2 FQNNGV. CDR3 length: 12 residues. V was pared by 5 bases and J by 9 bases, with 1 base of the junction left unmatched. CDR3 coding DNA: TGTGCCAGCAGCCGACTAGCGGGAGGGCAGTACTTC. It yields the protein CASSRLAGGQYF.

The J gene is TRBJ2-7, the V gene TRBV14, with 9 nucleotides matching TRBD1. Trimming took 3 bases from V and 7 from J; bases not matched to a gene: 10. The CDR3 spans 15 residues. Germline lookup yields CDR1 SGHDN and CDR2 FVKESK. CDR3 sequence: CASSQHRGRLGEQYF. Here the CDR3 DNA reads TGTGCCAGCAGCCAGCACAGGGGGCGCTTGGGGGAGCAGTACTTC.

The rearrangement joins TRBV7-9 to TRBJ1-1, with unresolved D. CDR1 SEHNR and CDR2 FQNEAQ come from the germline V gene (reference sequence). V lost 3 bases, J lost 1 base, and 12 bases lay in between. The CDR3 sequence is 15 residues long. Written as DNA, the CDR3 is TGTGCCAGCAGCTTTGCGGGCACCCCGAACACTGAAGCTTTCTTT. Protein product: CASSFAGTPNTEAFF.

This sequence joins TRBV4-3 and TRBJ1-1, with D possibly matching TRBD1 (5 bases). The CDR3 is made up of 16 amino acids. In germline, CDR1 is LGHNA, CDR2 YSLEER. V was pared by 1 base and J by 3 bases, with 15 bases between. CDR3 region: CASSQGGAVRDTEAFF. CDR3 bases: TGCGCCAGCAGCCAAGGGGGCGCGGTCCGAGACACTGAAGCTTTCTTT.

The V call is TRBV6-6, the J call TRBJ2-1; 13 bases match TRBD2. J gave up 5 bases and V 8 bases, and 9 bases lay outside the gene matches. The CDR3 length is 16 residues. CDR1 and CDR2 from the germline V gene are MNHNY and SVGAGI (reference sequence). For the CDR3, the DNA is TGTGCCAGCCGACTAGCGGGAGGCCCCAGGGACAATGAGCAGTTCTTC. Its protein is CASRLAGGPRDNEQFF.

In its sample, this clone was seen once. The chain is built from TRBV30 and TRBJ1-1; 9 positions agree with TRBD1. The CDR3 sequence is 14 residues long. Germline values: CDR1 GTSNPN, CDR2 SVGIG (reference sequence). V lost 2 bases and J lost 4; bases outside the gene matches: 5. The CDR3 region has the DNA TGTGCCTGGAGTATACAGGGGGCGCGCACTGAAGCTTTCTTT. Its protein product is CAWSIQGARTEAFF.

The chain is built from TRBV19 and TRBJ2-7; TRBD1 matches at 7 bases. V gave up 1 base and J gave up 2 bases; unmatched junction bases: 5. CDR1 is LNHDA and CDR2 is SQIVND in the germline V gene (reference sequence). The CDR3 is made up of 15 amino acids. The CDR3 reads CASSIGDSPTYEQYF. DNA of the CDR3: TGTGCCAGTAGTATAGGGGACAGCCCCACCTACGAGCAGTACTTC.

The chain combines TRBV6-5 with TRBJ1-6; maybe TRBD1 (5 bases). V lost 6 bases, J lost 5 bases, and 8 bases lay in between. CDR3 length equals 13 residues. Germline assignment: CDR1 MNHEY and CDR2 SVGAGI. For the CDR3, the DNA is TGTGCCAGCAGACAGGCCCATAATTCACCCCTCCACTTT. Translating it yields CASRQAHNSPLHF.

This rearrangement joins TRBV11-2 to TRBJ1-4; possible D gene TRBD1, 6 bases. The CDR3 length is 14 residues. CDR1 and CDR2 (germline): SGHAT, FQNNGV. V was cut by 5 bases and J by 4 bases, with 11 bases left in between. CDR3 nucleotides: TGTGCCAGCAGCCAGGACAGTTATAATGAAAAACTGTTTTTT. Amino acid sequence: CASSQDSYNEKLFF. The complete variable domain, with remaining parts taken from reference TRBV11-2 and TRBJ1-4, reads EAGVAQSPRYKIIEKRQSVAFWCNPISGHATLYWYQQILGQGPKLLIQFQNNGVVDDSQLPKDRFSAERLKGVDSTLKIQPAKLEDSAVYLCASSQDSYNEKLFFGSGTQLSVL.

The chain has TRBV3-1 (or the pseudogene TRBV3-2) and TRBJ2-5, with 8 bases that match TRBD1. The CDR3 loop spans 14 amino acids. Per germline, CDR1 LGHDT and CDR2 YNNKEL (reference sequence). The V gene end was trimmed by 3 bases and the J gene end by 4 bases; junction bases not matched to a gene: 4. The CDR3 is CASSQWTGRETQYF. CDR3 coding DNA: TGTGCCAGCAGCCAGTGGACAGGGCGAGAGACCCAGTACTTC.

This rearrangement joins TRBV3-1 (or the pseudogene TRBV3-2) to TRBJ2-3; no reliable D call. Germline V lookup: CDR1 LGHDT, CDR2 YNNKEL (reference sequence). Trimming left V 3 bases short and J 0 bases short, with 13 bases between. This CDR3 spans 16 amino acids. This CDR3 is CASSHVGYSSTDTQYF. CDR3 coding DNA: TGTGCCAGCAGCCACGTGGGCTACTCCAGCACAGATACGCAGTATTTT.

The chain couples TRBV3-1 (or the pseudogene TRBV3-2) to TRBJ2-1, with 10 bases matching TRBD2. The V segment lost 1 base and the J segment 0 bases; nucleotides outside the gene matches: 6. Germline V CDR1 and CDR2: LGHDT, YNNKEL (reference sequence). The CDR3 is 18 residues long. The CDR3 region is CASSQVSAGGYSYNEQFF. CDR3 DNA sequence: TGTGCCAGCAGCCAAGTCTCAGCGGGAGGGTACTCCTACAATGAGCAGTTCTTC.

This chain uses TRBV2 with TRBJ2-3, with D possibly matching TRBD2 (5 bases). The germline CDR1 and CDR2 sequences are SNHLY and FYNNEI. Deletions cut 6 bases from V and 4 bases from J, with 14 bases between. There are 14 residues in the CDR3. CDR3 region: CASSQHVSADTQYF. The CDR3 bases are TGTGCCAGCAGCCAACACGTTAGCGCAGATACGCAGTATTTT. The variable domain in full, with the rest retrieved from reference TRBV2 and TRBJ2-3, is EPEVTQTPSHQVTQMGQEVILRCVPISNHLYFYWYRQILGQKVEFLVSFYNNEISEKSEIFDDQFSVERPDGSNFTLKIRSTKLEDSAMYFCASSQHVSADTQYFGPGTRLTVL.

The J gene is TRBJ1-2, the V gene TRBV12-3 or TRBV12-4; D remains ambiguous. V gave up 2 bases and J gave up 6 bases, with 7 bases separating them. The CDR3 totals 12 residues. CDR3 nucleotide sequence: TGTGCCAGCAGTTTATTATTTAATGGCTACACCTTC. Encoded protein: CASSLLFNGYTF.

The chain links TRBV7-9 to TRBJ1-5, with D possibly matching TRBD1 (5 bases). The CDR3 loop spans 16 amino acids. V lost 5 bases and J lost 2, with 16 bases in between. Germline CDR1 and CDR2: SEHNR and FQNEAQ (reference sequence). CDR3 region: CASSNSRASGNQPQHF. Written as DNA, the CDR3 is TGTGCCAGCAGCAATTCCAGGGCGTCTGGCAATCAGCCCCAGCATTTT.

The rearrangement links TRBV9 to TRBJ1-1; 7 nucleotides match TRBD1. Germline trimming cut 0 bases from V and 1 base from J; bases unmatched to any gene: 6. Germline values: CDR1 SGDLS, CDR2 YYNGEE. The CDR3 runs to 16 residues. The CDR3 loop is CASSVEAGGANTEAFF. The CDR3 coding sequence is TGTGCCAGCAGCGTAGAGGCAGGGGGTGCGAACACTGAAGCTTTCTTT.

V usage is TRBV28 and J usage is TRBJ2-1, with 8 bases that match TRBD2. J lost 0 bases, V lost 7 bases, and 5 bases had no gene match. CDR1 is MDHEN and CDR2 is SYDVKM in the germline V gene. The CDR3 runs to 15 residues. In nucleotides, the CDR3 is TGTGCCAGCACTAGCGGGCTGAGCTCCTACAATGAGCAGTTCTTC. Amino acid sequence: CASTSGLSSYNEQFF.

The J gene is TRBJ2-7, the V gene TRBV20-1, with TRBD2 as a possible D gene (6 bases). This CDR3 spans 13 amino acids. Germline-derived CDR1 and CDR2 are DFQATT and SNEGSKA (reference sequence). Trimming shortened V by 3 bases and J by 4 bases, and 13 bases separated the two germline ends. In nucleotides, the CDR3 is TGCAGTGCTAGTTTAGGGGACTCTTACGAGCAGTACTTC. Translating it yields CSASLGDSYEQYF.

J is TRBJ1-5 and V is TRBV28, with no clear D. CDR3 size: 14 residues. The V end was cut by 5 bases, the J end by 6 bases, with 14 bases between. Germline V lookup: CDR1 MDHEN, CDR2 SYDVKM. The CDR3 protein is CASSPGGRTQPQHF. Written as DNA, the CDR3 is TGTGCCAGCAGTCCCGGAGGGAGGACTCAGCCCCAGCATTTT.

The chain joins TRBV19 to TRBJ1-2; TRBD1 matches at 7 bases. CDR1 LNHDA and CDR2 SQIVND come from the germline V gene (reference sequence). V was pared by 4 bases and J by 3 bases, with 8 bases of the junction left unmatched. The CDR3 is 15 residues long. The CDR3 reads CASSKGRQGDYGYTF. The CDR3 DNA reads TGTGCCAGTAGTAAAGGGAGACAGGGTGACTATGGCTACACCTTC.

This clone is a singleton in its sample. The chain has TRBV29-1 and TRBJ2-5; TRBD1 might be the D (6 bases). CDR3 length: 14 residues. Germline CDR1 is SQVTM and CDR2 is ANQGSEA. V lost 5 bases, J lost 5 bases, and 18 bases lay in between. CDR3 amino acids: CSVSPADRMETQYF. For the CDR3, the DNA is TGCAGCGTTTCCCCGGCGGACAGAATGGAGACCCAGTACTTC. Full variable domain (missing parts from reference TRBV29-1 and TRBJ2-5): SAVISQKPSRDICQRGTSLTIQCQVDSQVTMMFWYRQQPGQSLTLIATANQGSEATYESGFVIDKFPISRPNLTFSTLTVSNMSPEDSSIYLCSVSPADRMETQYFGPGTRLLVL.

This chain uses TRBV7-2 with TRBJ2-7; D not certain. The length of the CDR3 is 15 residues. The ends were cut back, 1 base at V and 2 bases at J, with 12 bases in the middle. CDR1 SGHTA and CDR2 FQGNSA come from the germline V gene. In DNA, the CDR3 is TGTGCCAGCAGCTTAGTTTCCTCTGGAGCCTACGAGCAGTACTTC. It specifies CASSLVSSGAYEQYF.

The chain employs TRBV19 and TRBJ1-1; D gene uncertain. CDR1 is LNHDA and CDR2 is SQIVND in the germline V gene (reference sequence). The CDR3 extends over 14 amino acids. V shed 3 bases and J shed 2 bases, with 10 bases lying between them. The CDR3 sequence: CASSMSLRNTEAFF. The CDR3, as DNA: TGTGCCAGTAGTATGTCACTTCGAAACACTGAAGCTTTCTTT.

As concerns this clone: The same CDR3 can be traced to other DNA sequences in this sample. The chain recombines TRBV12-3 or TRBV12-4 with TRBJ2-7; D unclear. This CDR3 has 12 residues. Trimming cost V 1 base and J 2 bases, with 3 bases left between them. The DNA for the CDR3 is TGTGCCAGCAGTTTAGGCGCCTACGAGCAGTACTTC. This gives the protein CASSLGAYEQYF.